This is a list of T cell receptor beta chains from one sample in a study of blood T cells in healthy people across ages. A single record per CDR3 protein comes from TCRdb applying MiXCR to the 5' RACE reads. The sample includes over 1,500,000 distinct CDR3 sequences, about two fifths of them seen just once. The source material was blood. Receptors originate from a human donor in good health. CDR3s include the opening cysteine and the closing phenylalanine or tryptophan. Each record gives: CDR3 length, clone size, D gene, J gene, V gene, CDR3 DNA, CDR3 protein. A D gene is named only where the DNA matches it firmly. Rows may omit the clone size; those that give it use once, few, many or a size class.

16	few	.	TRBJ2-1	TRBV3-1	TGTGCCAGCAGCCAGAATTGGCAGGGGTCCTACAATGAGCAGTTCTTC	CASSQNWQGSYNEQFF
15	many	.	TRBJ2-7	TRBV29-1	TGCAGCGTTGCCCGACAGGGAGCGGGGACCTACGAGCAGTACTTC	CSVARQGAGTYEQYF
15	many	TRBD1	TRBJ2-4	TRBV7-9	TGTGCCAGCAGCCCCGGAACAGGGGGTCGGAACATTCAGTACTTC	CASSPGTGGRNIQYF
15	few	TRBD1	TRBJ2-2	TRBV4-1	TGTGCCAGCAGCCCCCGACAGGGTAGTACCGGGGAGCTGTTTTTT	CASSPRQGSTGELFF
20	.	.	TRBJ2-7	TRBV20-1	TGCAGTGCTAGACTCCTCCGGGGGACAGGGAGTCCGGGACTAGCAAACGAGCAGTACTTC	CSARLLRGTGSPGLANEQYF
14	.	.	TRBJ1-2	TRBV5-4	TGTGCCAGCAGCTTGTTCGGGGGCGCGGATGGCTACACCTTC	CASSLFGGADGYTF
14	.	.	TRBJ1-1	TRBV13	TGTGCCAGCAGGACTTTCTGGCATCTCACTGAAGCTTTCTTT	CASRTFWHLTEAFF
14	.	.	TRBJ2-1	TRBV20-1	TGCTCTGGGTGGGGGCGGGGGAACTTCGGTGAGCAGTTCTTC	CSGWGRGNFGEQFF
13	many	.	TRBJ2-3	TRBV29-1	TGCAGCGTTGAAAATACGACCATGGATACGCAGTATTTT	CSVENTTMDTQYF
14	few	TRBD1	TRBJ2-3	TRBV29-1	TGCTCCCTGGCTGGACAGGGAGGCACAGATACGCAGTATTTT	CSLAGQGGTDTQYF
12	few	.	TRBJ2-3	TRBV29-1	TGCAGCGTTGGAAGAATGCGGGATACGCAGTATTTT	CSVGRMRDTQYF
15	.	TRBD1	TRBJ2-1	TRBV12-3/TRBV12-4	TGTGCCAGCAGTTTACGCCGGACAGGGTGGGAGACCCAGTTCTTC	CASSLRRTGWETQFF
15	many	TRBD2	TRBJ2-1	TRBV20-1	TGCAGTGCTACCCGTCCTAGCGGGGTTTACAATGAGCAGTTCTTC	CSATRPSGVYNEQFF
14	.	.	TRBJ1-6	TRBV7-9	TGTGCCAGCAGCTTAGAACATGACAATTCACCCCTCCACTTT	CASSLEHDNSPLHF
12	.	.	TRBJ2-5	TRBV20-1	TGCAGTGCTAGACCTCCGGAGGAGACCCAGTACTTC	CSARPPEETQYF
17	.	TRBD2	TRBJ2-5	TRBV5-1	TGCGCCAGCAGCTTTACTAGCGGACCCTCCCACCAAGAGACCCAGTACTTC	CASSFTSGPSHQETQYF
17	few	.	TRBJ1-6	TRBV28	TGTGCCAGCAGTTTTATTGTGCAGGGGTATCGTAATTCACCCCTCCACTTT	CASSFIVQGYRNSPLHF
13	.	TRBD2	TRBJ2-7	TRBV28	TGTGCCAGCAGTAAACTAGCGATCTACGAGCAGTACTTC	CASSKLAIYEQYF
14	few	.	TRBJ2-7	TRBV12-3/TRBV12-4	TGTGCCAGCACCCGTGGGGGGATTGACGACGAGCAGTACTTC	CASTRGGIDDEQYF
18	once	.	TRBJ2-2	TRBV3-1	TGTGCCAGCAGCCTGTCCCCGGCAGCCCGAACTGGGACCGGGGAGCTGTTTTTT	CASSLSPAARTGTGELFF
17	.	.	TRBJ2-4	TRBV6-2/TRBV6-3	TGTGCCAGCAGTTATAGGGCGGGGGCGGCTGCCAAAAACATTCAGTACTTC	CASSYRAGAAAKNIQYF
19	few	.	TRBJ2-1	TRBV3-1	TGTGCCAGCAGCCACCAGAAAGGGGACTCCTGTGGTTATGGAAATGAGCAGTTCTTC	CASSHQKGDSCGYGNEQFF
17	.	.	TRBJ2-1	TRBV5-1	TGCGCCAGCAGCCGCGACAATGTAAGTAGCTCCTACAATGAGCAGTTCTTC	CASSRDNVSSSYNEQFF
14	.	TRBD1	TRBJ2-5	TRBV12-3/TRBV12-4	TGTGCCAGCAGTGCTAACAGGGGCGGGGAGACCCAGTACTTC	CASSANRGGETQYF
14	.	.	TRBJ1-2	TRBV9	TGTGCCAGCAGCAGGACGCAGGAATACTATGGCTACACCTTC	CASSRTQEYYGYTF
13	many	TRBD2	TRBJ2-7	TRBV29-1	TGCAGCGTTATTCTGGGGGGGTCCTACGAGCAGTACTTC	CSVILGGSYEQYF
16	.	.	TRBJ2-1	TRBV6-5	TGTGCCAGCAGCCCCGCGCCGGGGGCTGTGGGCAATGAGCAGTTCTTC	CASSPAPGAVGNEQFF
18	.	.	TRBJ2-3	TRBV13	TGTGCCAGCAGCTTTCTTTTGCGGGACTTCCCTCTCACAGATACGCAGTATTTT	CASSFLLRDFPLTDTQYF
15	.	.	TRBJ1-2	TRBV28	TGTGCCAGCAACGCCGGGGTCGGTCCTAACTATGGCTACACCTTC	CASNAGVGPNYGYTF
15	few	.	TRBJ2-3	TRBV20-1	TGCAGTGCTAGAGGAGGTGGGGGGTTGACAGATACGCAGTATTTT	CSARGGGGLTDTQYF
17	.	TRBD1	TRBJ2-1	TRBV7-6	TGTGCCAGCAGCCCCTATATGTGGAGACAGGGGTTCAATGAGCAGTTCTTC	CASSPYMWRQGFNEQFF
13	.	.	TRBJ1-6	TRBV4-1	TGCGCCAGCAGCCTAAGGAGGTCTTCACCCCTCCACTTT	CASSLRRSSPLHF
15	.	.	TRBJ2-1	TRBV7-8	TGTGCCAGCAGCGTCGGGATTAATCCTGGGAATGAGCAGTTCTTC	CASSVGINPGNEQFF
16	.	TRBD1	TRBJ1-2	TRBV20-1	TGCAGTGCTAGTAGTGATCCTAGACAGGGGAACTATGGCTACACCTTC	CSASSDPRQGNYGYTF
15	few	TRBD1	TRBJ1-1	TRBV5-1	TGCGCCAGCAGCTTGGGGGATGTGAGACAGGGTGAAGCTTTCTTT	CASSLGDVRQGEAFF
17	few	.	TRBJ1-5	TRBV6-2/TRBV6-3	TGTGCCAGCAGTTACGCCCCGAGGACACCGGGCAATCAGCCCCAGCATTTT	CASSYAPRTPGNQPQHF
14	.	.	TRBJ1-2	TRBV5-1	TGCGCCAGCAGCTTGGACAAGGGAAACTATGGCTACACCTTC	CASSLDKGNYGYTF
16	.	TRBD1	TRBJ2-7	TRBV27	TGTGCCAGCAGTCTAAACCGGGACAGGGGTACCTACGAGCAGTACTTC	CASSLNRDRGTYEQYF
14	.	TRBD2	TRBJ2-1	TRBV20-1	TGCAGTGCTTTAATCGGGGGGGCCTACAATGAGCAGTTCTTC	CSALIGGAYNEQFF
15	.	.	TRBJ1-4	TRBV6-5	TGTGCCAGCAGAACCCCCCGGGACAAAAATGAAAAACTGTTTTTT	CASRTPRDKNEKLFF
15	.	.	TRBJ2-7	TRBV9	TGTGCCAGCAGCGTCAGACCAACAGGAAGGTACGAGCAGTACTTC	CASSVRPTGRYEQYF
13	.	.	TRBJ1-4	TRBV20-1	TGCAGTGCTAGCACCCCAGGGGATGAAAAACTGTTTTTT	CSASTPGDEKLFF
15	.	.	TRBJ2-2	TRBV4-1	TGCGCCAGCAGCCAACCCCTCACGAACACCGGGGAGCTGTTTTTT	CASSQPLTNTGELFF
13	.	TRBD2	TRBJ2-7	TRBV20-1	TGTAGTGCTCCTAGCGGGGGGTTGGACGAGCAGTACTTC	CSAPSGGLDEQYF
14	.	.	TRBJ1-1	TRBV7-9	TGTGCCAGCAGATCCGAGGGTTTCGGCACTGAAGCTTTCTTT	CASRSEGFGTEAFF
15	.	.	TRBJ1-1	TRBV5-1	TGCGCCAGCAGCCTTCAACTGGACAGGAACACTGAAGCTTTCTTT	CASSLQLDRNTEAFF
14	few	.	TRBJ1-6	TRBV20-1	TGCAGTGCATCACAGGGTTCTTCGAATTCACCCCTCCACTTT	CSASQGSSNSPLHF
13	.	.	TRBJ2-7	TRBV11-3	TGTGCCAGCAGCTTATATAGTGGGGATCAGCAGTACTTC	CASSLYSGDQQYF
13	.	.	TRBJ1-2	TRBV12-3/TRBV12-4	TGTGCCAGCAGTGGACCGGGGGTCTATGGCTACACCTTC	CASSGPGVYGYTF
14	.	.	TRBJ2-7	TRBV7-9	TGTGCCAGCAGCTTCCCACAGGGTTTAGATACCCAGTACTTC	CASSFPQGLDTQYF
11	few	.	TRBJ1-2	TRBV29-1	TGCAGCGCGTTCGAGGGGGATGGCTACACCTTC	CSAFEGDGYTF
15	.	.	TRBJ2-7	TRBV7-7	TGTGCTAGCAGCCCCCAAGTAGGCTCCTACAATGAGCAGTACTTC	CASSPQVGSYNEQYF
14	.	TRBD1	TRBJ2-2	TRBV5-1	TGCGCCAGCAGCGTACAGGGGTTTGACGGGGAGCTGTTTTTT	CASSVQGFDGELFF